This record looks at one T cell receptor (beta chain) sequence and its context. Its antigen remains unidentified. This entry comes from a study of CD8 T cells in Susac syndrome. Broader study findings: The Susac syndrome CD4+ T cell repertoires displayed no clonal expansion.

Reverse transcription of roughly 0.45 to 1 ug RNA used random hexamers. TCRdb re-analysed the immunoSEQ multiplex PCR reads in MiXCR, keeping a single row per CDR3 protein. The sample yields 150,000 or so distinct CDR3 sequences, more than 95% seen once. Sequencing of TCR beta was carried out in blood CD8+ and CD4+ T cells. Germline V gene data show CDR1 as SQVTM and CDR2 as ANQGSEA. V lost 1 base to trimming and J lost 2 bases, with 7 bases between them. The CDR3 consists of 13 residues. The sample taken for sequencing was CD4+ T cells from PBMCs. The receptor was derived from a human donor with Susac syndrome. This sequence joins TRBV29-1 and TRBJ2-3; no definite D call. The CDR3 nucleotides are TGCAGCGTTGAAGGGCCAGCCACAGATACGCAGTATTTT. Amino acids: CSVEGPATDTQYF.